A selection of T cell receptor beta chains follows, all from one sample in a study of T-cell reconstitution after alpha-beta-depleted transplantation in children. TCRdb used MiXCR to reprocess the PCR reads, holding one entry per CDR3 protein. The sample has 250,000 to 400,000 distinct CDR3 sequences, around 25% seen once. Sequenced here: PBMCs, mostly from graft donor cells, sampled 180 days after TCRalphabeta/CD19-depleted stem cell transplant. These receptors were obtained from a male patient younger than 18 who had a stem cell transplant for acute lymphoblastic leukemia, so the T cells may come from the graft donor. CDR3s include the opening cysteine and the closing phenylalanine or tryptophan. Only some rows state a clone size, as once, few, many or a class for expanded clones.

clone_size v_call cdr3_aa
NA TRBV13 CASSRDRRSPLHF
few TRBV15 CATSRPDRDTYEQYF
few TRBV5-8 CASSRDTNSNQPQHF
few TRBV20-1 CSARDPARGTGGAPWPYNEQFF
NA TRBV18 CASSYLAGSETQYF
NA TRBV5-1 CASSLSQGWMNTEAFF
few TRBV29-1 CSVQDSFYYGYTF
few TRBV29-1 CSVSLGEGRYTF
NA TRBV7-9 CASSLVSGRSSYEQYF
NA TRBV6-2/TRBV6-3 CASSLGRDNQPQHF
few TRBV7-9 CASSPQGFRETQYF
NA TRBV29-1 CSVVKTEPVTQYF
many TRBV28 CASRGPDRGNSPLHF
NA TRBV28 CASSLSGMNYEQYF
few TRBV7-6 CASSLRIRGRPSPEQYF
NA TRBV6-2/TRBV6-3 CASSYSRDRVGTEAFF
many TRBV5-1 CASRPFGSFNEQFF
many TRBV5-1 CASSLGAGELFF
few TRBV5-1 CASSLPTGTGFDEQFF
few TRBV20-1 CCVPGLAVGRTYNEQFF
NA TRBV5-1 CASSSRGSGFLTSGRAYEQYF
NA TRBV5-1 CASSRDPLGNTGELFF
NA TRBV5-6 CASSSRGKGNQPQHF
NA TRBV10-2 CASSETNRVLYEQYF
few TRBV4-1 CASSLSRDRNNQPQHF
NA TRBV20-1 CSAPGETQYF
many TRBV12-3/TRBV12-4 CASSLGQGSYEQYF
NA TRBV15 CATSGGSRYNEQFF
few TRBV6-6 CASSNTPGGQYF
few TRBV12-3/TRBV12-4 CASSPDDRETQYF
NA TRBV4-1 CASSQDRAAYEQYF
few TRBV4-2 CASSQVRQGLVAGANVLTF
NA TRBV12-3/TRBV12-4 CASSHRTLAFF
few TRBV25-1 CASSGAGGRTFFGELFF
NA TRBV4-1 CASSQDSGRAGTDTQYF
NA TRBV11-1 CASSPLTSGTIISRENIQYF
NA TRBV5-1 CASSLGSGLAGGPSVGELFF
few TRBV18 CASSQGAGEKLFF
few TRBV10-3 CAISESTGGSWMRKLFF
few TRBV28 CASHDGLAGGINEQFF
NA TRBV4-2 CASSQDPGQGPYNEQFF
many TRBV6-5 CASSSPGTLFYGYTF
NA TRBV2 CASWTGIETQYF
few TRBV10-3 CATRTGSGELFF
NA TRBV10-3 CAISWGQGNTEAFF
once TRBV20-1 CSANPLGPITGELFF
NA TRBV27 CASSLPLTSGRLDTQYF
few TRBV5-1 CASSHRGFHTDTQYF
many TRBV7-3 CASSLIEGQGVYEQYF
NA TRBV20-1 CSARDPSGLDNEQFF
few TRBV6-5 CATGLQETQYF
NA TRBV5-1 CASSLVVGLAGQLSYEQYF
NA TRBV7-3 CASSSVGPGYEQYF
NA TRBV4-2 CASSQDLNLAGASVSYEQYF
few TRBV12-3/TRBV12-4 CASRSTGTGETQYF